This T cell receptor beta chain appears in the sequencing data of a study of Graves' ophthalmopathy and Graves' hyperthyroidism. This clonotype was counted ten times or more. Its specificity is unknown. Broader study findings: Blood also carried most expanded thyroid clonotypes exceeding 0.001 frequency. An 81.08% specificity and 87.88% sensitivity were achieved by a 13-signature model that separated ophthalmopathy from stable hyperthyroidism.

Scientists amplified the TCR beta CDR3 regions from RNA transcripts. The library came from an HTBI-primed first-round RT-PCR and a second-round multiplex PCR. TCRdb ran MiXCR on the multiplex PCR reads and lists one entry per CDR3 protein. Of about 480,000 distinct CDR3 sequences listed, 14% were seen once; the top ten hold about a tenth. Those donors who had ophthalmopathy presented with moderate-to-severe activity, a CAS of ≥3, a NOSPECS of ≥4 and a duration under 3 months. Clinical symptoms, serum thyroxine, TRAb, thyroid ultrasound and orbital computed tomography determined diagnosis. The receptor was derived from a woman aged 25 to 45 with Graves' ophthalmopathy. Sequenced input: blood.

The CDR3 sequence is CATHLRTYLGKENTGELFF. In DNA, the CDR3 is TGTGCCACCCATCTCCGAACCTACCTCGGGAAAGAGAACACCGGGGAGCTGTTTTTT. V usage is TRBV6-6 and J usage is TRBJ2-2; possible D gene TRBD2, 5 bases. The V end was cut by 10 bases, the J end by 1 base, with 28 bases between. From germline, CDR1 is MNHNY and CDR2 SVGAGI (reference sequence). The CDR3 is 19 residues long.